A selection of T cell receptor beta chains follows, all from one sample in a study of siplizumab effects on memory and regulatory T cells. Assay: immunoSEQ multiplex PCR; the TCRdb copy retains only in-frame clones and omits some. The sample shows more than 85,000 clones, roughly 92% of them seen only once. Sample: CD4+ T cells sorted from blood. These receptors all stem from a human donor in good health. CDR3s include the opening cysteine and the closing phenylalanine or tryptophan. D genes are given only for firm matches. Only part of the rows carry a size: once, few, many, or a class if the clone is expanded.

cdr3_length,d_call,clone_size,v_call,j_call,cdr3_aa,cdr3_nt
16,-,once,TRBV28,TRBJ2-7,CASSSGGTETNYEQYF,TGTGCCAGCAGCTCGGGAGGGACAGAAACTAACTACGAGCAGTACTTC
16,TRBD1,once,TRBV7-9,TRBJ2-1,CASSISGTGSNLRQFF,TGTGCCAGCAGCATCTCCGGGACAGGGTCGAATCTCCGGCAGTTCTTC
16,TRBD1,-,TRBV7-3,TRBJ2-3,CASTNAPGQGADTQYF,TGTGCCAGCACAAACGCGCCGGGACAGGGGGCGGATACGCAGTATTTT
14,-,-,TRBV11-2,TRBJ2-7,CASRNSRARGEQYF,TGTGCCAGCAGAAACTCGAGGGCCCGGGGCGAGCAGTACTTC
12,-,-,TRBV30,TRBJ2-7,CAWSRTAYEQYF,TGTGCCTGGAGCCGAACAGCGTACGAGCAGTACTTC
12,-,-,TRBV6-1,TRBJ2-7,CASRFFSYEQYF,TGTGCCAGCCGATTTTTCTCCTACGAGCAGTACTTC
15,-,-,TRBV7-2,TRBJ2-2,CASSYVRRATGELFF,TGTGCCAGCAGCTATGTCAGGCGGGCCACCGGGGAGCTGTTTTTT
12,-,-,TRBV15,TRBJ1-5,CATSRDYQPQHF,TGTGCCACCAGCAGAGATTATCAGCCCCAGCATTTT
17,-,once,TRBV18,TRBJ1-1,CASSPPGAQPKNTEAFF,TGTGCCAGCTCACCACCTGGGGCGCAGCCTAAGAACACTGAAGCTTTCTTT
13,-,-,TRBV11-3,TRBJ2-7,CASGEFTRGEQYF,TGTGCCAGCGGCGAATTTACCAGGGGCGAGCAGTACTTC